This TCR beta chain stems from a study of blood T cell repertoires in COVID-19. Across the study: The United States, Italy and Spain were the sources of the acute and convalescent COVID-19 samples. Nucleic acid was either cDNA or gDNA, and it came from T cells, B-cell-depleted T cells, or PBMCs.

Trimming stripped 3 bases from V and 6 bases from J, with 6 bases between. The CDR3 contains 11 residues. The germline V gene has CDR1 MNHNS and CDR2 SASEGT. In the original processing: Amplification of reference gene primers was used by the study to estimate nucleated cell counts. TCRdb keeps only in-frame clones here, not all; method: immunoSEQ multiplex PCR. That table gives V, J and clone size, and the DNA gave D and trimming. The table shows 95,000 to 150,000 clones, with roughly four fifths occurring only once. The TCR originated in a man aged 25-40 years with COVID-19, enrolled during active disease. The chain uses TRBV6-1 and TRBJ2-7; D remains unclear. The specimen sequenced was peripheral blood. The CDR3 coding sequence is TGTGCCAGCAGTGATCTTAGCGAGCAGTACTTC. Amino acids: CASSDLSEQYF.